This T cell receptor beta chain is from a study of vaccination and CD4 T cells after COVID-19. About the study: Samples after vaccination came a median roughly eleven weeks past dose two, ranging 14 to 241.

The study sequenced cultured CD4+ T cell DNA using the Oncomine TCR Beta short-read assay. Via MiXCR, TCRdb re-called the PCR reads, giving one row per CDR3 protein. The profile covers more than 20,000 distinct CDR3 sequences, with less than 35% appearing a single time and about an eighth taken by the ten largest. Time point reported: late sampling 161 to 241 days after vaccination in a few convalescent patients. Treatment: roughly 10-day PBMC culture with coronavirus spike peptide pools or control peptides (ViraFEST assay). About this clonotype itself: What it binds is unknown.

Specimen: CD4+ T cells from blood, cultured in vitro, collected about 7 months after SARS-CoV-2 vaccination. The TCR was taken from a human donor who had recovered from COVID-19.

The CDR3 nucleotides read TGTGCCAGCAGTTCCCCGGGACTAGCGGGAGGGCTGAACGAGCAGTACTTC. This encodes CASSSPGLAGGLNEQYF. This chain links TRBV27 with TRBJ2-7; 16 bases fit TRBD2. V lost 4 bases and J lost 5; bases outside the gene matches: 8. The CDR3 length is 17 residues. Germline values: CDR1 MNHEY, CDR2 SMNVEV (reference sequence).